Below are 8 T cell receptor beta chains sequenced from a single sample in a study of blood T cell repertoires in COVID-19. The data were produced by immunoSEQ multiplex PCR, yet TCRdb's version contains in-frame clones alone and is incomplete. Among 120,000 or so clones listed, approximately 74% were seen once. The specimen was peripheral blood. The receptors come from a man aged 55 to 70 with acute or convalescent COVID-19.

The V gene is TRBV7-8, the J gene TRBJ1-1; 7 bases match TRBD1. The CDR3 spans 15 residues. V lost 3 bases and J lost 5; bases outside the gene matches: 9. Germline V gene data show CDR1 as SGHVS and CDR2 as FQNEAQ. The CDR3 is CASSFRQGLRTEAFF. CDR3 sequence (DNA): TGTGCCAGCAGCTTTAGACAGGGTTTGAGGACTGAAGCTTTCTTT.

This clone was picked up one time. The rearrangement joins TRBV13 to TRBJ2-4, with 7 bases identical to TRBD1. The CDR3 is 16 residues long. V lost 2 bases, J lost 0 bases, and 4 bases stayed unmatched. In germline, CDR1 is PRHDT, CDR2 FYEKMQ (reference sequence). CDR3 DNA sequence: TGTGCCAGCAGCTTACAGGGGGTCCTAGCCAAAAACATTCAGTACTTC. Protein sequence: CASSLQGVLAKNIQYF.

This clone counts as medium-sized. The chain has TRBV6-6 and TRBJ1-2; D is unclear. The germline V gene encodes CDR1 MNHNY and CDR2 SVGAGI (reference sequence). This CDR3 has 17 amino acids. The V and J ends lost 5 bases and 4 bases respectively, with 23 bases between them. The CDR3 protein is CASSRPFGRSRSYGYTF. The CDR3 nucleotides are TGTGCCAGCAGTCGCCCATTCGGCAGGTCGAGAAGCTATGGCTACACCTTC.

The chain is built from TRBV7-9 and TRBJ1-2; 10 positions agree with TRBD1. CDR1 and CDR2 (germline): SEHNR, FQNEAQ (reference sequence). The CDR3 sequence is 15 residues long. V gave up 6 bases and J gave up 0 bases; unmatched junction bases: 4. The DNA for the CDR3 is TGTGCCAGCAGACTGACAGGGGGCACTAACTATGGCTACACCTTC. Translation: CASRLTGGTNYGYTF.

The rearrangement joins TRBV2 to TRBJ2-3; 9 bases agree with TRBD1. J was trimmed by 5 bases and V by 6 bases; bases with no gene match: 6. The CDR3 covers 14 residues. Germline lookup yields CDR1 SNHLY and CDR2 FYNNEI. The CDR3 spells CASRIQGAGDTQYF. CDR3 coding DNA: TGTGCCAGCAGGATACAGGGGGCGGGAGATACGCAGTATTTT.

CDR3 region: CAARWGQNTEAFF. CDR3 nucleotide sequence: TGTGCCGCCCGGTGGGGCCAGAACACTGAAGCTTTCTTT. This chain joins TRBV5-4 and TRBJ1-1; D might be TRBD1 (5 bases). Germline CDR1 and CDR2: SGHNT and YYREEE (reference sequence). The V end was cut by 10 bases, the J end by 1 base, with 14 bases between. The CDR3 covers 13 residues.

The V gene is TRBV11-3, the J gene TRBJ1-2, with TRBD1 matching over 8 bases. The V and J ends lost 1 base and 7 bases, in that order; junction bases with no gene match: 11. Germline loops: CDR1 SGHNT, CDR2 YENEEA. This CDR3 comprises 16 residues. The CDR3 loop is CASSLAPASGGSGYTF. CDR3 nucleotides: TGTGCCAGCAGCTTAGCCCCGGCGTCAGGGGGCTCTGGCTACACCTTC.

The CDR3 DNA sequence: TGTGCCAGCACCCCGGGGGTCCTTAGCACAGATACGCAGTATTTT. It codes for CASTPGVLSTDTQYF. The J gene is TRBJ2-3, the V gene TRBV27, with TRBD2 as a possible D gene (6 bases). V was pared by 7 bases and J by 0 bases, with 14 bases between. This CDR3 spans 15 amino acids. Germline lookup yields CDR1 MNHEY and CDR2 SMNVEV (reference sequence).